This T cell receptor (beta chain) is drawn from a study of blood T cell repertoires in COVID-19. The method was immunoSEQ multiplex PCR; TCRdb's version includes in-frame clones alone and lacks a portion of them. The sample consists of fewer than 400,000 clones, about nine tenths of them appearing once. This TCR came from a woman aged 18 to 35 who had recovered from COVID-19. Sequences were obtained from PBMCs or T cells enriched from blood (not recorded which).

The CDR3 sequence is CASSLLGTDYNEQFF. In DNA, the CDR3 is TGTGCCAGCAGCTTACTCGGGACAGATTACAATGAGCAGTTCTTC. V gene TRBV7-2 combines with J gene TRBJ2-1; 7 bases line up with TRBD1. This CDR3 comprises 15 residues. V trimming: 2 bases; J trimming: 4 bases; junction bases outside the gene matches: 5. Per germline, CDR1 SGHTA and CDR2 FQGNSA. Drawing the rest from reference TRBV7-2 and TRBJ2-1, the complete variable domain is GAGVSQSPSNKVTEKGKDVELRCDPISGHTALYWYRQSLGQGLEFLIYFQGNSAPDKSGLPSDRFSAERTGGSVSTLTIQRTQQEDSAVYLCASSLLGTDYNEQFFGPGTRLTVL.